This TCR beta chain was recovered during a study of cytomegalovirus exposure and HLA in healthy donors. This clone was counted only a few times. V lost 4 bases, J lost 0 bases, and 13 bases lay in between. The germline gives CDR1 SNHLY, CDR2 FYNNEI. The CDR3 spans 16 residues. Vbeta (60) and Jbeta (13) primers were used in the PCR. Measured with immunoSEQ multiplex PCR; TCRdb has only the in-frame clones, and not every one. The sample yields under 130,000 clones, almost 80% seen once. The J gene is TRBJ1-5, the V gene TRBV2; D gene unclear. Sequencing was carried out using PBMCs. The receptor was derived from a man aged 45-65 years in good health and CMV-seropositive. In DNA, the CDR3 is TGTGCCAGCAGTGTTGGCACAGATTATAGCAATCAGCCCCAGCATTTT. Protein product: CASSVGTDYSNQPQHF. The full variable domain, rest sourced from reference TRBV2 and TRBJ1-5, is EPEVTQTPSHQVTQMGQEVILRCVPISNHLYFYWYRQILGQKVEFLVSFYNNEISEKSEIFDDQFSVERPDGSNFTLKIRSTKLEDSAMYFCASSVGTDYSNQPQHFGDGTRLSIL.